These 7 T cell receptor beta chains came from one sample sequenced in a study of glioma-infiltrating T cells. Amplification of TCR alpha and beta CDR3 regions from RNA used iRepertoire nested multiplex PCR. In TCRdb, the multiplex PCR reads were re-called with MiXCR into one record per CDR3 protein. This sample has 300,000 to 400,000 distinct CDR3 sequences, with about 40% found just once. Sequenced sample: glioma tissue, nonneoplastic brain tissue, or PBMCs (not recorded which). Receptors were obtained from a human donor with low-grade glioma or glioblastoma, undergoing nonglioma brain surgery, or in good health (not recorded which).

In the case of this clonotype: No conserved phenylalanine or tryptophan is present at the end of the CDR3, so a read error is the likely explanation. The CDR3 region has the DNA TGCAGTGCCCAGGGGGGACAGGGGGGCTACGAGCAGTACTCC. It translates to CSAQGGQGGYEQYS. The chain carries TRBV20-1 and TRBJ2-7; 11 bases are a match to TRBD1. V lost 6 bases and J lost 3; bases outside the gene matches: 7. The CDR3 runs to 14 residues. The germline CDR1 and CDR2 sequences are DFQATT and SNEGSKA (reference sequence).

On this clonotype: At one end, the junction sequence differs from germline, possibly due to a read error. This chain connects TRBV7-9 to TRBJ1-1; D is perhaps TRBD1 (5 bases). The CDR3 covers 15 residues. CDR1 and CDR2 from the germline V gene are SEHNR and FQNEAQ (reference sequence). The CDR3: CAISLGTPWGTEAFF. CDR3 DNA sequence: TGTGCCATCAGCTTAGGGACGCCATGGGGCACTGAAGCTTTCTTT.

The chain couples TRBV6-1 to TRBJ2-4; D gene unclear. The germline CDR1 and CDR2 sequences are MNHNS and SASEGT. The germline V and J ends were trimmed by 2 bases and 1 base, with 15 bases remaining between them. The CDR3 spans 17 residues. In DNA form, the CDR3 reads TGTGCCAGCAGTGAATCCCCGTATCGAAGGGCCAAAAACATTCAGTACTTC. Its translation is CASSESPYRRAKNIQYF.

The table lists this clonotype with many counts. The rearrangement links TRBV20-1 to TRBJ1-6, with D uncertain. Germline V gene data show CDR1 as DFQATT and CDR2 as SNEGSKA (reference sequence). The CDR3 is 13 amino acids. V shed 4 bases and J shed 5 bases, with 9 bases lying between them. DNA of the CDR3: TGCAGTGCTAAGGGCGGCAATAATTCACCCCTCCACTTT. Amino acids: CSAKGGNNSPLHF.

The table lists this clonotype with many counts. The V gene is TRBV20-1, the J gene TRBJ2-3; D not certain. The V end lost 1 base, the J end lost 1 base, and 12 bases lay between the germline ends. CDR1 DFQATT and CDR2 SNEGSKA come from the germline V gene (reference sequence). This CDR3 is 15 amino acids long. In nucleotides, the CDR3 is TGCAGTGCTAGAGGGCGACTGGAGCGCACAGATACGCAGTATTTT. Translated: CSARGRLERTDTQYF.

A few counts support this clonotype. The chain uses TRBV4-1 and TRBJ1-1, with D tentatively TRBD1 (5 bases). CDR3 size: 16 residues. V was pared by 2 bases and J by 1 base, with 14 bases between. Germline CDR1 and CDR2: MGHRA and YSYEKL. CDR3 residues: CASSQTTGRPNTEAFF. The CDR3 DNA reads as TGCGCCAGCAGCCAAACGACGGGACGCCCGAACACTGAAGCTTTCTTT.

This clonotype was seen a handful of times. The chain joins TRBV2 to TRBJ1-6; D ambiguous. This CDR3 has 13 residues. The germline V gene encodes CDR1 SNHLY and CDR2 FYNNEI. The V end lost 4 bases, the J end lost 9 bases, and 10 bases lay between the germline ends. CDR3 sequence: CASSVGDGSPLHF. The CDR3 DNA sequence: TGTGCCAGCAGTGTGGGTGACGGTTCACCCCTCCACTTT.